This T cell receptor beta chain was observed in a study of T cell changes during pregnancy in multiple sclerosis (dated by TCRdb to the late 2010s). Regarding the research as a whole: In women with multiple sclerosis, the researchers looked at how the T cell repertoire shifted as pregnancy progressed.

There are 19 amino acids in the CDR3, from cysteine to phenylalanine inclusive. CDR3 DNA is the only sequence kept; it has 57 bases, read in frame from the first base. Per the germline V gene (reference sequence), LNHDA is the CDR1 and SQIVND is the CDR2. Deletion took 3 bases off V and 0 bases off J, with a span of 18 bases between the germline ends. The receptor library was made with the immunoSEQ multiplex PCR assay. TCRdb re-hosts the immuneACCESS table, in-frame sequences only. Its copies lack some clones; in the studies checked, an unresolved V gene accounts for under half of them, and the cause for the rest is not known. Across this sample there are about 60,000 clones, with less than 95% seen only once. Together, the top ten hold almost 0.5% of the sample. The table lists this clone with a count of one. Its antigen remains unidentified. No qualities accompany the bases; no much larger clone lies one base away.

This TCR derives from a female donor in good health, enrolled as a control in a pregnancy study. The source material was CD4+ T cells from peripheral blood mononuclear cells, sampled after pregnancy. The rearranged segments are TRBV19 and TRBJ2-6; a confident D gene designation cannot be given. The sequence in DNA is TGTGCCAGTAGTATCTCCGTATCCAGTGCTAGCTCTGGGGCCAACGTCCTGACTTTC. The translation is CASSISVSSASSGANVLTF.